This TCR beta chain was identified during a study of shared clonotypes between healthy human individuals (dated by TCRdb to the early 2020s). Some background on the complete study: The cohort comprised two women and a few men aged 18 to 49 years. For each donor, CD4 naive and CD4 memory were each given three plates, CD8 naive was given two plates, and CD8 memory was given one plate. The study deeply sequenced blood TCR repertoires of about 5 healthy adults to estimate repertoire size and the extent of clonotype sharing between individuals. To increase sequencing depth and limit assay-specific biases, TCR repertoire library preparation and sequencing were carried out by different laboratories using diverse techniques. Each donor's leukapheresis produced roughly between roughly 0.94 and 9.5 billion PBMCs.

With respect to this clone: Its antigen is not yet known. There are no base qualities to consult, and no much larger clone falls within one base.

What the study reported, not specific to this receptor: Rarefaction of sorted-subset datasets indicated incomplete sequencing despite the large sequencing depth. Sampling was restricted to blood, and TCR repertoires in tissue are likely to differ from TCR repertoires in blood. When several donors were compared, the shared fraction of clonotypes was approximately 5% for naive CD4, approximately 3.3% for naive CD8, 2% to 2.5% for memory CD4, and 0.35% to 0.5% for memory CD8. Clonotypes shared by all four sorted-subset donors showed higher generation probabilities than non-shared clonotypes. Based on pairwise subsampling, the degree of clonotype sharing among donors was expected to be affected by sequencing depth. Estimated clonotype richness was generally larger for naive than for memory subsets. The genetic and exposure-history diversity represented was limited by the small number of donors.

Using the deep immunoSEQ assay, TCR CDR3 regions were amplified from genomic DNA by multiplex PCR. Extracted genomic DNA from each cell subset was spread evenly across all wells of several immunoSEQ 96-well plates, with each plate serving as a replicate. For sorted subsets, each replicate PCR was loaded with about 0.2 ug genomic DNA, equivalent to about 30,000 T cell genomes. The purified libraries were quantified using a Qubit 3.0 fluorometer, sized with a Bioanalyzer 2100, and then quantified again using the KAPA Library Quantification kit. A separate single-read 150-cycle Illumina NextSeq 550 flow cell was used to sequence each immunoSEQ 96-well plate. The authors processed their data as follows. Because only junctional sequences without quality scores were contained in the immunoSEQ output, filtering matching that applied to full-length reads could not be performed. Sequences were annotated with PyIR, a Python wrapper for IgBLAST v1.9, and V/J genes and CDR3 were assigned using IMGT germline references. Reads were filtered out if the reads had weak V/J assignments (E-value above 1e-6), no CDR3, stop codons, out-of-frame junctions, or ambiguous translated residues. V3J clonotypes were defined by identical inferred V gene, J gene, and CDR3 amino acid sequence. To compute the percentage overlap between repertoires, the number of shared unique clonotypes was divided by the size of the smaller repertoire. Three approaches were used to assess repertoire richness: RTK rarefaction, the Chao1 estimator, and Recon v2.1 estimates of unobserved clonotypes. Generation probabilities were computed with OLGA for all TCRbeta clonotypes obtained by the gDNA method from a few donors. Not all clones reach the TCRdb copy of this immuneACCESS table, which keeps in-frame sequences only. Checked studies attribute under half of the gap to unresolved V genes and leave the rest unexplained. V and J calls and clone size are those listed in that table; D and trimming were worked out from the DNA. The table for this sample lists some 600,000 clones; about 95% of them were counted only once. The biggest ten clones account for approximately 0.12% of the sample.

CDR1 and CDR2 are read off the germline V gene as MGHDK and SYGVNS. Inclusive of the bounding cysteine and phenylalanine, the CDR3 is 13 residues long. Only the CDR3 DNA is retained, 39 bases long and in frame from the first base. Trimming leaves V shorter by 7 bases and J shorter by 6 bases, with the junction holding 7 bases beyond the gene matches. For the CD8 naive samples, CD45RO-negative cells were positively selected for CCR7, yielding a CD45RA+CCR7+ population from which TemRA cells were excluded. The donors were healthy, HIV-negative adults who had no recently reported acute infections or vaccinations. All donors were Caucasian adults living in Nashville, Tennessee, USA. Blood was obtained by leukapheresis, after which PBMCs were separated by Ficoll-Histopaque density gradient centrifugation and cryopreserved in liquid nitrogen vapor phase. Analytical flow cytometry was used to check the purity and quantity of every magnetically sorted T cell population. Each sorted fraction had its genomic DNA isolated and then quantified by UV absorbance on a Nanodrop 2000c.

This sequence originates from a woman aged 30 to 39 in good health. Source material: naive CD8+ T cells sorted from blood. The label giving this sample's cell subset or site can be read as: CD45RA+CCR7+. The chain employs TRBV25-1 and TRBJ2-7, and 9 junction bases match TRBD1. The CDR3 protein sequence reads: CASTGTGYREQYF. The nucleotide sequence reads as follows: TGTGCCAGCACCGGGACAGGGTACCGCGAGCAGTACTTC.